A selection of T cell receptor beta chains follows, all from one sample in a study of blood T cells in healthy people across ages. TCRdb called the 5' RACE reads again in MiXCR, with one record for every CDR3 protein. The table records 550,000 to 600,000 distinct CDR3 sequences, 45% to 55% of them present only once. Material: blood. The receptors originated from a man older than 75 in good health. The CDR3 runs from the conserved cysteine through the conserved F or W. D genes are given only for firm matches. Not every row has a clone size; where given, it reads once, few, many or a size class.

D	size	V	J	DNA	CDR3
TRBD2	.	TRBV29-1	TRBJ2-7	TGCAGCGTGAGACTAGCGGGTACCTACGAGCAGTACTTC	CSVRLAGTYEQYF
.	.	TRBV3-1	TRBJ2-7	TGTGCCAGCAGCCAGGGGGGGAGGGGGTACGAGCAGTACTTC	CASSQGGRGYEQYF
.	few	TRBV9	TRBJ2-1	TGTGCCAGCAGCGTAGGGTCGAGAGGGAACTCCTACAATGAGCAGTTCTTC	CASSVGSRGNSYNEQFF
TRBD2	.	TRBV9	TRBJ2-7	TGTGCCAGCAGCGTAGACGGGAGGAGCGACGAGCAGTACTTC	CASSVDGRSDEQYF
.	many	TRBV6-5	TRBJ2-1	TGTGCCAGCGGGGTTAGTAATGAGCAGTTCTTC	CASGVSNEQFF
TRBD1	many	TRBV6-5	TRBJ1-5	TGTGCCAGCAGTTACTCGAGAACCTCCGGGACAGGGGGCAGACAGCCCCAGCATTTT	CASSYSRTSGTGGRQPQHF
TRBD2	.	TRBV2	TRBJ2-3	TGTGCCAGCAGAACTCCCGGGACTAGCGGGGGGAGTCCTAGCACAGATACGCAGTATTTT	CASRTPGTSGGSPSTDTQYF
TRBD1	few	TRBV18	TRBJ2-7	TGTGCCAGCTCACCAGGACAGGAATCCTACGAGCAGTACTTC	CASSPGQESYEQYF
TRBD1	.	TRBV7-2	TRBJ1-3	TGTGCCAGCAGCCCGGACAGGGGCGTTGTAAACACCATATATTTT	CASSPDRGVVNTIYF
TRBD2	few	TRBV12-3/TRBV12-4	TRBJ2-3	TGTGCCAGCAGCCCGCGGGAGGGGGGAGATACGCAGTATTTT	CASSPREGGDTQYF
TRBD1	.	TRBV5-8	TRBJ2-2	TGTGCCAGCACCCTGACAGGGTCTAACACCGGGGAGCTGTTTTTT	CASTLTGSNTGELFF
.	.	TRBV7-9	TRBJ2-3	TGTGCCAGCAGCTTCGCTGGGGTCAGCACAGATACGCAGTATTTT	CASSFAGVSTDTQYF
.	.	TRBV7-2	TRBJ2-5	TGTGCCAGCAGCTTATCTTTAAGTTCAGGCCGAGAGACCCAGTACTTC	CASSLSLSSGRETQYF
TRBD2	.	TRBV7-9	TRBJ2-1	TGTGCCAGCAGCCAAACCCCACTAGCGGGGTCCTACAATGAGCAGTTCTTC	CASSQTPLAGSYNEQFF
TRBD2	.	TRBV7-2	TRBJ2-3	TGTGCCAGCAGCCATAGGGTGGGCGGGAGAGGTCCAGATACGCAGTATTTT	CASSHRVGGRGPDTQYF
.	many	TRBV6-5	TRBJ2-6	TGTGCCAGCAGGGGGAACTCTGGGGCCAACGTCCTGACTTTC	CASRGNSGANVLTF
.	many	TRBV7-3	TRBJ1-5	TGTGCCAGCAGTCAGGACAGAAACCAGCCCCAGCATTTT	CASSQDRNQPQHF
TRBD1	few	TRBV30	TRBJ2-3	TGTGCCTGGAGTCCTACAGGGGGCTCCTGGGATACGCAGTATTTT	CAWSPTGGSWDTQYF
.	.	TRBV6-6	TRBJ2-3	TGTGCCAGCAGCACCACTATGGGTACGCAGTATTTT	CASSTTMGTQYF
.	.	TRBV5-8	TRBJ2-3	TGTGCCAGCAGCTTGAGGACAACACCTAGCACAGATACGCAGTATTTT	CASSLRTTPSTDTQYF
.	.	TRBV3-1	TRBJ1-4	TGTGCCAGCAGCCAAGACCACGGAGGGGAAAAACTGTTTTTT	CASSQDHGGEKLFF
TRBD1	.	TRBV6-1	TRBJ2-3	TGTGCCAGCACCTTGACAGGGGGCAGTGATACGCAGTATTTT	CASTLTGGSDTQYF
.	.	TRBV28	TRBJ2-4	TGTGCCAGCAGGACCGGGACAACGGTAGCCAAAAACATTCAGTACTTC	CASRTGTTVAKNIQYF
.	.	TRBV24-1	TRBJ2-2	TGTGCCACCAGTCTTGGGGGAGACACCGGGGAGCTGTTTTTT	CATSLGGDTGELFF
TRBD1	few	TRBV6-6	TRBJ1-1	TGTGCCAGCAGTTACTCGGACAGGGAAGCTTTCTTT	CASSYSDREAFF
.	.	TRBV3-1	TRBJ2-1	TGTGCCAGCAGCCAAGAGGCTAGCTCTACCTACAATGAGCAGTTCTTC	CASSQEASSTYNEQFF
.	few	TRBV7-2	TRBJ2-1	TGTGCCAGCAGCCAGGTCGAGAGCACCTACAATGAGCAGTTCTTC	CASSQVESTYNEQFF